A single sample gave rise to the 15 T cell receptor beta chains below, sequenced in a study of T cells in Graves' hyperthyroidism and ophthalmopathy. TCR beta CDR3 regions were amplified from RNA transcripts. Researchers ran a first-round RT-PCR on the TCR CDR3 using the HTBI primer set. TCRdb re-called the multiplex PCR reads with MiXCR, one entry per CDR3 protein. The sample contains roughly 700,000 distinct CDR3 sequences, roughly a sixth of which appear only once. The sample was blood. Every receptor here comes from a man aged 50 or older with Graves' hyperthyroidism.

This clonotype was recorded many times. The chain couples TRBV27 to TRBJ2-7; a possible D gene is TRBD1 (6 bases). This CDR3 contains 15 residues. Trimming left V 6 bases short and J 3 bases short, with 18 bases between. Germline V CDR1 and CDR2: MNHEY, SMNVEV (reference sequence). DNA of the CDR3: TGTGCCAGCAGCCCCCCAGGGGCTAGGAACTACGAGCAGTACTTC. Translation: CASSPPGARNYEQYF.

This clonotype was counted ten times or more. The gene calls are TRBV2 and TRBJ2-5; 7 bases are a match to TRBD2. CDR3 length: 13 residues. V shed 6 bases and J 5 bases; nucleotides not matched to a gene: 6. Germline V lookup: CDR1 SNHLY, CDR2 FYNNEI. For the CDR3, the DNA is TGTGCCAGCAGGTGGGCGGGGGAGGAGACCCAGTACTTC. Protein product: CASRWAGEETQYF.

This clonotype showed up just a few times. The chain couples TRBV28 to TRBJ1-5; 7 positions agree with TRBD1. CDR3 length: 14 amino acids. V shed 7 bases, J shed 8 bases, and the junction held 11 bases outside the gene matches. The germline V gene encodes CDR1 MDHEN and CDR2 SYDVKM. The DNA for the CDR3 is TGTGCCAGCAAGGGGGCTTCACGATCGAAGCCCCAGCATTTT. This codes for CASKGASRSKPQHF.

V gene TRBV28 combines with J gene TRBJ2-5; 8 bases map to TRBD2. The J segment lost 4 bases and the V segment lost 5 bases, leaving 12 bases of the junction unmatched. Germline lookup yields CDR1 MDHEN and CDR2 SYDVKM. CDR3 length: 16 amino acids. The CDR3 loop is CASSPPLAGRSETQYF. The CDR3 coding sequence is TGTGCCAGCAGTCCCCCATTAGCGGGACGGTCAGAGACCCAGTACTTC.

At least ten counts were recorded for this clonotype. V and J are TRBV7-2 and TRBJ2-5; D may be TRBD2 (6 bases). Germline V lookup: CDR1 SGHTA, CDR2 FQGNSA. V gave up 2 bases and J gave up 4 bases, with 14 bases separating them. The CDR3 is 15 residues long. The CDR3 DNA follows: TGTGCCAGCAGCTTACAGGGCGGGAAGGGAGAGACCCAGTACTTC. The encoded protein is CASSLQGGKGETQYF.

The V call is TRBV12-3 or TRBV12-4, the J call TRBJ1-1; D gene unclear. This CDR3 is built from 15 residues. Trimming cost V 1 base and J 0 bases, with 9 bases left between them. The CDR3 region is CASSLGVQMNTEAFF. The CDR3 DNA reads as TGTGCCAGCAGTTTAGGGGTTCAAATGAACACTGAAGCTTTCTTT.

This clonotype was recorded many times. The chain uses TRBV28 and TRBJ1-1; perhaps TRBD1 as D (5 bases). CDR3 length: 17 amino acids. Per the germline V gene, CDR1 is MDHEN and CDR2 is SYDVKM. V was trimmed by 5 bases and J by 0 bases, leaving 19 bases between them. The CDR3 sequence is CASSLGTGGYLNTEAFF. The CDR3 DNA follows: TGTGCCAGCAGTCTCGGGACGGGAGGGTACTTGAACACTGAAGCTTTCTTT.

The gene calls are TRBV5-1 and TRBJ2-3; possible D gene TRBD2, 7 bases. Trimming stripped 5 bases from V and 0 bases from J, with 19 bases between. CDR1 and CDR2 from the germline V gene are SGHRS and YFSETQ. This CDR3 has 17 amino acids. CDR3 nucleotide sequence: TGCGCCAGCAGATCAGCGGGGACATTACTTAGCACAGATACGCAGTATTTT. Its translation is CASRSAGTLLSTDTQYF. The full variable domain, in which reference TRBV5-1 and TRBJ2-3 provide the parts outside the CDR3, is KAGVTQTPRYLIKTRGQQVTLSCSPISGHRSVSWYQQTPGQGLQFLFEYFSETQRNKGNFPGRFSGRQFSNSRSEMNVSTLELGDSALYLCASRSAGTLLSTDTQYFGPGTRLTVL.

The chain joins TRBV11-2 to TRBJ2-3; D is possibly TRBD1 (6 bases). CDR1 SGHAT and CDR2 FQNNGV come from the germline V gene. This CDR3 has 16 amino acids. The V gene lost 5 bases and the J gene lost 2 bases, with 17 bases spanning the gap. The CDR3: CASSTIRTDYTDTQYF. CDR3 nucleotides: TGTGCCAGCAGCACAATCCGGACAGATTACACAGATACGCAGTATTTT. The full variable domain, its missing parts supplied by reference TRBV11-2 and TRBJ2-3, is EAGVAQSPRYKIIEKRQSVAFWCNPISGHATLYWYQQILGQGPKLLIQFQNNGVVDDSQLPKDRFSAERLKGVDSTLKIQPAKLEDSAVYLCASSTIRTDYTDTQYFGPGTRLTVL.

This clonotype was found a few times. This CDR3 is CSARDRGRGGSPLHF. DNA of the CDR3: TGCAGTGCTAGAGACAGGGGGCGGGGGGGATCACCCCTCCACTTT. The gene calls are TRBV20-1 and TRBJ1-6; 8 nucleotides match TRBD1. Germline V gives CDR1 DFQATT, CDR2 SNEGSKA (reference sequence). J lost 10 bases, V lost 0 bases, and 8 bases had no gene match. This CDR3 contains 15 residues.

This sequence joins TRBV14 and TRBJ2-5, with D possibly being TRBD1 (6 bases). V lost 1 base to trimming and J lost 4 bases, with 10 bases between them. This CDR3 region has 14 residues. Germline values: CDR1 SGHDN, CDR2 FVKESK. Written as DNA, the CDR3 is TGTGCCAGCAGCCAAGCCGGACAGAGAGAGACCCAGTACTTC. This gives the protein CASSQAGQRETQYF.

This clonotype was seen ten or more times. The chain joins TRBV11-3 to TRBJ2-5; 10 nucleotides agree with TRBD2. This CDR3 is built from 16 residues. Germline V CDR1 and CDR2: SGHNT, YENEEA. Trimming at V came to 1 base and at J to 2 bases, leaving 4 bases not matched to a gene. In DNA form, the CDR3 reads TGTGCCAGCAGCTTAGGCCTGACTAGCGGGCAAGAGACCCAGTACTTC. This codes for CASSLGLTSGQETQYF. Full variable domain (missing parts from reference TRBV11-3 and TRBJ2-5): EAGVVQSPRYKIIEKKQPVAFWCNPISGHNTLYWYLQNLGQGPELLIRYENEEAVDDSQLPKDRFSAERLKGVDSTLKIQPAELGDSAVYLCASSLGLTSGQETQYFGPGTRLLVL.

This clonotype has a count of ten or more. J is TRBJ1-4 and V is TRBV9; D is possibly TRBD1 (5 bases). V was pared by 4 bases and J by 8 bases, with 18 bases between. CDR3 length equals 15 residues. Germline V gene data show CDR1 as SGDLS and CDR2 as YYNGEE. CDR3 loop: CASSFDPDKGEKLFF. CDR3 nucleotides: TGTGCCAGCAGCTTTGACCCAGACAAGGGGGAAAAACTGTTTTTT.

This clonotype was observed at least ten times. CDR3 DNA: TGTGCCAGCAGCTATACGAACACTGAAGCTTTCTTT. Protein sequence: CASSYTNTEAFF. The rearrangement links TRBV7-9 to TRBJ1-1; D ambiguous. CDR1 and CDR2 (germline): SEHNR, FQNEAQ (reference sequence). Trimming stripped 4 bases from V and 1 base from J, with 4 bases between. CDR3 length: 12 amino acids.

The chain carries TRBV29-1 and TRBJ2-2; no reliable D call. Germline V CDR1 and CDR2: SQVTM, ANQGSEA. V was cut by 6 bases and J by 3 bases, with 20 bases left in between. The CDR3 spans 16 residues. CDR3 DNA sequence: TGCAGCGTCTCACGGGCGGTTTCATACGACACCGGGGAGCTGTTTTTT. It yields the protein CSVSRAVSYDTGELFF.